The rows below give T cell receptor beta chains drawn from one sample of a study of cytomegalovirus exposure and HLA in healthy donors. The method was immunoSEQ multiplex PCR; TCRdb's version includes in-frame clones alone and lacks a portion of them. The data contain about 240,000 clones, around nine tenths of them singletons. The specimen sequenced was PBMCs. These receptors were obtained from a young man in good health and CMV-seronegative. The CDR3 runs from the conserved cysteine through the conserved F or W. D genes are given only for firm matches. Rows give clone size only sometimes, using once, few, many, or a class for an expanded clone.

j_call v_call clone_size d_call cdr3_aa cdr3_nt
TRBJ2-5 TRBV6-1 - - CASSEVHKETQYF TGTGCCAGCAGTGAGGTACATAAAGAGACCCAGTACTTC
TRBJ1-1 TRBV6-1 - - CASTRPGGAAEAFF TGTGCCAGCACTCGACCCGGGGGGGCGGCTGAAGCTTTCTTT
TRBJ2-7 TRBV5-6 - - CASSLFGSYEQYF TGTGCCAGCAGCTTGTTCGGCTCCTACGAGCAGTACTTC
TRBJ1-2 TRBV4-3 - TRBD1 CASSQEGTGVGYTF TGCGCCAGCAGCCAAGAGGGGACAGGGGTCGGCTACACCTTC
TRBJ2-7 TRBV4-3 - - CASSQEGAGIYEQYF TGCGCCAGCAGCCAAGAAGGGGCTGGGATCTACGAGCAGTACTTC
TRBJ1-1 TRBV25-1 - - CASSEKGLNTEAFF TGTGCCAGCAGTGAGAAGGGGCTGAACACTGAAGCTTTCTTT
TRBJ1-1 TRBV7-9 - - CASSSDTLAEAFF TGTGCCAGCAGCTCGGACACCTTAGCTGAAGCTTTCTTT
TRBJ2-5 TRBV5-8 - TRBD2 CASSFRGGETQYF TGTGCCAGCAGCTTTAGGGGAGGGGAGACCCAGTACTTC
TRBJ1-2 TRBV18 - TRBD1 CASSQGTGANYGYTF TGTGCCAGCTCACAGGGGACAGGGGCAAACTATGGCTACACCTTC
TRBJ1-2 TRBV10-3 - TRBD1 CAILGQGGVGYGYTF TGTGCCATTTTGGGACAGGGAGGAGTAGGCTATGGCTACACCTTC
TRBJ2-3 TRBV28 - TRBD1 CASSPGQAHTDTQYF TGTGCCAGCAGCCCGGGACAGGCACACACAGATACGCAGTATTTT
TRBJ2-3 TRBV6-5 - TRBD2 CASSPGGGTDTQYF TGTGCCAGCAGTCCCGGGGGGGGAACAGATACGCAGTATTTT
TRBJ2-7 TRBV4-3 - TRBD2 CASSHGTSGSSLYF TGCGCCAGCAGCCACGGGACTAGCGGGAGTAGTCTGTACTTC
TRBJ1-2 TRBV18 - TRBD1 CASSRNRDREVDGYTF TGTGCCAGCTCACGAAATCGGGACAGGGAAGTAGATGGCTACACCTTC
TRBJ2-7 TRBV30 few TRBD2 CAWSRTSNEQYF TGTGCCTGGAGTCGGACTAGTAACGAGCAGTACTTC
TRBJ2-7 TRBV27 few TRBD1 CASSFGSAGGHEQYF TGTGCCAGCAGTTTCGGATCGGCAGGGGGACACGAGCAGTACTTC
TRBJ2-1 TRBV5-6 - TRBD2 CASSSRGASGREDEQFF TGTGCCAGCAGCTCGAGGGGTGCTAGCGGGAGGGAGGACGAGCAGTTCTTC
TRBJ1-5 TRBV4-3 - - CASSQDRQGGQPQHF TGCGCCAGCAGCCAAGATAGGCAGGGCGGTCAGCCCCAGCATTTT
TRBJ1-1 TRBV27 - - CASSLGAAGATEAFF TGTGCCAGCAGTTTGGGGGCGGCGGGGGCGACTGAAGCTTTCTTT
TRBJ2-1 TRBV9 - - CASSSYGKGVDYNEQFF TGTGCCAGCAGCTCCTACGGTAAGGGAGTGGATTACAATGAGCAGTTCTTC
TRBJ2-2 TRBV6-5 - - CASGLREGGLFF TGTGCCAGCGGACTTAGAGAGGGTGGGCTGTTTTTT
TRBJ2-1 TRBV5-6 - - CASSLASANNEQFF TGTGCCAGCAGCTTGGCTAGCGCGAACAATGAGCAGTTCTTC
TRBJ1-1 TRBV30 - - CAYRQGTEAFF TGTGCCTACCGCCAGGGCACTGAAGCTTTCTTT
TRBJ1-5 TRBV28 - - CASRIGGDSNQPQHF TGTGCCAGCAGAATCGGGGGGGATAGCAATCAGCCCCAGCATTTT
TRBJ2-7 TRBV5-8 - TRBD2 CASSPQGGRAQREQYF TGTGCCAGCAGCCCGCAGGGCGGGAGGGCCCAGAGAGAGCAGTACTTC
TRBJ2-3 TRBV20-1 - - CSAVGTDTQYF TGCAGTGCAGTCGGGACAGATACGCAGTATTTT